This T cell receptor (beta chain) was captured by sequencing in a study of CD8 T cells in Susac syndrome (dated by TCRdb to the late 2010s). With regard to the full study: Repertoire sequencing was used to test whether CD8+ T cell activation and differentiation in Susac syndrome was antigen driven. Broad study findings and their caveats: The TCR sequencing and HLA analysis was acknowledged to have included a relatively small number of individuals.

High-throughput TCR beta sequencing profiled peripheral blood CD8+ and CD4+ T cells from healthy donors, Susac syndrome patients and multiple sclerosis patients. The healthy donors served as controls matched for age and sex. Bulk CD8+ and CD4+ T cells were purified magnetically by negative isolation, whereas CD8+ TEMRA cells were enriched by FACS. Blood was collected in EDTA tubes and processed within 24 hours, with PBMCs isolated through density gradient centrifugation. PBMCs intended for TCR sequencing were cryopreserved in liquid nitrogen and were subsequently thawed in a 37 degrees C water bath. The sorted or isolated CD4+, CD8+ and CD8+ TEMRA cells reached a purity of at least 90%. RNA was extracted using the RNeasy kit, and about 0.5 to 1 ug of the RNA was reverse transcribed with random hexamers. The immunoSEQ multiplex PCR assay, which covers 54 Vbeta and 13 Jbeta segments, was used to amplify TCR beta CDR3 regions. To correct PCR amplification bias, a synthetic template baseline was used for both primer optimization and computational correction. Concerning the study's data processing: Only productive sequences were kept, with reads annotated to V, D and J genes according to IMGT and analyzed in immunoSEQ Analyzer. Clonality was calculated as one minus the Shannon entropy normalized by log2 of the number of productive unique sequences. For each patient and control, public and private clones were evaluated among the 100 most prevalent clones. Susac-specific clones were defined as absent from healthy and MS cohorts, around 980 published viral clones and other ImmuneACCESS disease sequences. TCRdb took the public reads, trimmed them with fastp at Q25, ran MiXCR for clone calling and kept in-frame beta chains. Every entry covers one CDR3 protein and lists the most common genes and DNA from its rows. The V and J calls shown here were made by TCRdb, not taken from the authors' results. The sample yields 150,000 to 200,000 distinct CDR3 sequences; over 85% were counted once. Around 0.14% of the sample lies in the top ten.

The CDR3 measures 12 amino acids from cysteine to phenylalanine. Of the read, only the CDR3 DNA is kept; its 36 bases are in frame from base 1. V and J are truncated by 4 bases and 2 bases respectively, leaving an intervening sequence of 9 bases. Sequences SQVTM (CDR1) and ANQGSEA (CDR2) are obtained from the germline V gene. To note about this clonotype: Its antigen remains undetermined. The record has no base qualities; no much larger clone is one base away.

The clonotype was recovered from a human donor in good health. The sample was CD4+ T cells from PBMCs. The chain is assembled from TRBV29-1 and TRBJ2-7, with the D gene tentatively TRBD1 or TRBD2, based on 5 matching bases in each. The CDR3 has the sequence CSVGDGAYEQYF. The DNA sequence follows: TGCAGCGTTGGGGACGGAGCCTACGAGCAGTACTTC.